One and the same sample provided the 30 T cell receptor beta chains below, sequenced in a study of blood T cells in healthy people across ages. Sample-barcoded 5' priming and a J-beta primer mix drove a second PCR of roughly 6 to 12 cycles. MiXCR, run by TCRdb on the 5' RACE reads, gives a single entry per CDR3 protein. The table lists about 1.5 million distinct CDR3 sequences, roughly 43% of them singletons. Material for sequencing was blood. Source of these receptors: a woman aged 18-29 years in good health.

This clonotype turned up a few times. This chain uses TRBV20-1 with TRBJ2-3; D could derive from TRBD1 or TRBD2 (5 bases each). Germline assignment: CDR1 DFQATT and CDR2 SNEGSKA (reference sequence). V gave up 6 bases and J gave up 0 bases, with 13 bases separating them. The CDR3 extends over 14 amino acids. The CDR3: CSARLGTSTDTQYF. CDR3 coding DNA: TGCAGTGCCAGACTCGGGACGAGCACAGATACGCAGTATTTT.

In this sample, this clonotype turned up a few times. This rearrangement joins TRBV20-1 to TRBJ1-6; 7 bases fit TRBD1. Per germline, CDR1 DFQATT and CDR2 SNEGSKA (reference sequence). The CDR3 totals 15 residues. V shed 0 bases and J 8 bases; nucleotides not matched to a gene: 7. The CDR3 spells CSARDRGTVYSPLHF. Written as DNA, the CDR3 is TGCAGTGCTAGAGATCGGGGGACAGTATATTCACCCCTCCACTTT.

The table lists this clonotype with a few counts. V gene TRBV7-3 combines with J gene TRBJ2-3, with D perhaps TRBD2 (6 bases). Trimming shortened V by 5 bases and J by 6 bases, and 15 bases separated the two germline ends. Germline V CDR1 and CDR2: SGHTA, FQGTGA. The CDR3 is made up of 14 amino acids. The CDR3 bases are TGTGCCAGCAGCCTATACAAGAGCGGGGATACGCAGTATTTT. Translated, it gives CASSLYKSGDTQYF.

The table lists this clonotype with a count of one. This chain links TRBV4-3 with TRBJ1-1; D is undetermined. Trimming pared 4 bases from V and 3 bases from J, leaving 15 bases between. The CDR3 totals 15 residues. CDR1 is LGHNA, CDR2 YSLEER, per germline. As DNA, the CDR3 is TGCGCCAGCAGCCCCCTCTCTATGAGCTACACTGAAGCTTTCTTT. Its translation is CASSPLSMSYTEAFF.

The genes are TRBV2 and TRBJ2-5; 14 bases align to TRBD2. The CDR3 length is 16 residues. Germline V gene lookup returns CDR1 SNHLY and CDR2 FYNNEI. V was pared by 6 bases and J by 4 bases, with 7 bases of the junction left unmatched. The DNA of the CDR3 is TGTGCCAGCAGGGGGACTAGCGGGAGAGTAGGAGAGACCCAGTACTTC. Protein product: CASRGTSGRVGETQYF.

In DNA, the CDR3 is TGCGCCAGCAGCCATCGGTATAGCGGGCCGTACACAGATACGCAGTATTTT. This sequence encodes CASSHRYSGPYTDTQYF. The chain recombines TRBV4-3 with TRBJ2-3; 7 bases are shared with TRBD2. This CDR3 spans 17 amino acids. CDR1 is LGHNA and CDR2 is YSLEER in the germline V gene. V trimming: 3 bases; J trimming: 2 bases; junction bases outside the gene matches: 11.

The chain carries TRBV14 and TRBJ2-1; 13 bases fit TRBD2. With V trimmed by 4 bases and J by 4 bases, 16 bases remained unmatched. CDR3 size: 20 residues. CDR1 is SGHDN, CDR2 FVKESK, per germline. The DNA of the CDR3 is TGTGCCAGCAGCCGAAGGATCGGACTAGCGGGAGTGGGAACGTACAATGAGCAGTTCTTC. Protein sequence: CASSRRIGLAGVGTYNEQFF. The full variable domain, rest sourced from reference TRBV14 and TRBJ2-1, is EAGVTQFPSHSVIEKGQTVTLRCDPISGHDNLYWYRRVMGKEIKFLLHFVKESKQDESGMPNNRFLAERTGGTYSTLKVQPAELEDSGVYFCASSRRIGLAGVGTYNEQFFGPGTRLTVL.

This clonotype has only a few counts. This chain joins TRBV12-5 and TRBJ1-5; D is possibly TRBD1 (6 bases). The germline V and J ends were trimmed by 5 bases and 4 bases, with 12 bases remaining between them. Germline V gene data show CDR1 as LGHNT and CDR2 as FRNRAP. The CDR3 covers 14 residues. CDR3 DNA sequence: TGTGCTAGTGGTCTGGACAGTCCAAATCAGCCCCAGCATTTT. Encoded protein: CASGLDSPNQPQHF. The complete variable domain, with remaining parts taken from reference TRBV12-5 and TRBJ1-5, reads DARVTQTPRHKVTEMGQEVTMRCQPILGHNTVFWYRQTMMQGLELLAYFRNRAPLDDSGMPKDRFSAEMPDATLATLKIQPSEPRDSAVYFCASGLDSPNQPQHFGDGTRLSIL.

The genes are TRBV24-1 and TRBJ2-7, with D unclear. CDR1 and CDR2 from the germline V gene are KGHDR and SFDVKD. The CDR3 contains 12 residues. V was clipped by 4 bases and J by 3 bases, with 6 bases between them. The CDR3 sequence is CATSDSNYEQYF. CDR3 coding DNA: TGTGCCACCAGTGACTCAAACTACGAGCAGTACTTC.

The chain links TRBV5-1 to TRBJ2-3, with D possibly being TRBD2 (6 bases). V lost 4 bases and J lost 4, with 19 bases in between. Germline CDR1 reads SGHRS; CDR2 reads YFSETQ. There are 16 residues in the CDR3. CDR3 protein: CASSTNRRAVADTQYF. CDR3 nucleotide sequence: TGCGCCAGCAGCACAAATCGGAGGGCGGTAGCAGATACGCAGTATTTT.

V gene TRBV7-2 combines with J gene TRBJ2-7, with D possibly being TRBD2 (6 bases). CDR3 size: 15 residues. The V and J ends lost 6 bases and 0 bases respectively, with 15 bases between them. Germline V gives CDR1 SGHTA, CDR2 FQGNSA. The DNA of the CDR3 is TGTGCCAGCAGTCGACCGGGACTCCGCTCCTACGAGCAGTACTTC. Protein sequence: CASSRPGLRSYEQYF.

A remark on this clonotype: One base away lies a much larger clone, so this may be a sequencing read error. This chain links TRBV11-2 with TRBJ1-1, with D possibly matching TRBD1 (5 bases). Per germline, CDR1 SGHAT and CDR2 FQNNGV. The V end was cut by 3 bases, the J end by 3 bases, with 8 bases between. The CDR3 runs to 13 residues. CDR3 sequence (DNA): TGTGCCAGCAGCTTGCCAGGGTACACTGAAGCTTTCTTT. Translation gives CASSLPGYTEAFF.

The chain employs TRBV20-1 and TRBJ2-3; D is uncertain. Trimming removed 6 bases at V and 3 bases at J, with 13 bases between. Germline values: CDR1 DFQATT, CDR2 SNEGSKA (reference sequence). The CDR3 consists of 13 residues. DNA of the CDR3: TGCAGTGCCACCCACCAACTTACAGATACGCAGTATTTT. It is translated as CSATHQLTDTQYF.

This clonotype occurred a few times. The J gene is TRBJ1-4, the V gene TRBV5-1; no reliable D call. The germline V gene has CDR1 SGHRS and CDR2 YFSETQ. The CDR3 contains 13 residues. Between the trimmed V and J ends, which lost 2 bases and 5 bases, there was a span of 7 bases. The CDR3 reads CASSFPDNEKLFF. Written as DNA, the CDR3 is TGCGCCAGCAGCTTCCCGGACAATGAAAAACTGTTTTTT.

In its sample, this clonotype was seen once. V and J are TRBV11-3 and TRBJ2-1, with a tentative D call TRBD2 (7 bases). The J call may be faulty, since TRBJ2-7 better matches the DNA end. The CDR3 loop spans 16 amino acids. CDR1 is SGHNT and CDR2 is YENEEA in the germline V gene. The CDR3: CASSTRGAMSYNEQYF. CDR3 DNA: TGTGCCAGCAGCACTCGGGGGGCCATGAGTTACAATGAGCAGTACTTC.

Notes on this clonotype: This could be a read error, since a much larger clone is one nucleotide away. The chain carries TRBV10-3 and TRBJ2-1; 9 bases agree with TRBD1. The J call may be faulty, since TRBJ2-7 better matches the DNA end. This CDR3 spans 14 amino acids. CDR1 is ENHRY and CDR2 is SYGVKD in the germline V gene. The CDR3 loop is CAISVGQGYNEQYF. CDR3 sequence (DNA): TGTGCCATCAGTGTGGGACAGGGATACAATGAGCAGTACTTC.

This clonotype showed up just a few times. The chain combines TRBV5-6 with TRBJ1-1; D may be TRBD1 (5 bases). V was shortened by 5 bases and J by 1 base, with 12 bases between the two germline ends. Germline assignment: CDR1 SGHDT and CDR2 YYEEEE. The CDR3 is made up of 14 amino acids. CDR3 in amino acids: CASRMGQGNTEAFF. The DNA for the CDR3 is TGTGCCAGCAGGATGGGGCAGGGGAACACTGAAGCTTTCTTT.

The CDR3 loop reads CASSSTTLQGAHGYTF. The CDR3 nucleotides are TGTGCCAGCAGTTCCACGACCCTACAGGGGGCCCATGGCTACACCTTC. This chain joins TRBV6-2 or TRBV6-3 and TRBJ1-2, with 9 nucleotides matching TRBD1. The CDR3 sequence is 16 residues long. J was trimmed by 6 bases and V by 4 bases; bases with no gene match: 12. Germline-derived CDR1 and CDR2 are MNHEY and SVGEGT.

This clonotype was found a few times. V is TRBV5-1 and J is TRBJ2-3; D perhaps matches TRBD2 (5 bases). This CDR3 comprises 14 residues. The V end lost 5 bases, the J end lost 6 bases, and 16 bases lay between the germline ends. CDR1 SGHRS and CDR2 YFSETQ come from the germline V gene. This CDR3 is CASRDPLAGDTQYF. The CDR3 DNA follows: TGCGCCAGCAGAGACCCTCTAGCCGGGGATACGCAGTATTTT.

The CDR3 is CASSSKSQGLSGANVLTF. In DNA, the CDR3 is TGTGCCAGCAGTTCTAAGTCACAGGGACTTTCTGGGGCCAACGTCCTGACTTTC. This sequence joins TRBV6-5 and TRBJ2-6; TRBD1 or TRBD2 may be the D gene (6 bases each). This CDR3 region has 18 residues. Trimming removed 4 bases from V and 1 base from J, with 17 bases in between. Germline-derived CDR1 and CDR2 are MNHEY and SVGAGI.

The rearrangement joins TRBV5-1 to TRBJ1-2, with D unresolved. Germline lookup yields CDR1 SGHRS and CDR2 YFSETQ. V was clipped by 3 bases and J by 4 bases, with 7 bases between them. CDR3 length equals 12 residues. The CDR3 is CASSSELYGYTF. The DNA for the CDR3 is TGCGCCAGCAGCTCGGAGCTCTATGGCTACACCTTC.

This clonotype was counted only a few times. The CDR3 sequence: CASSLDGREKYF. Written as DNA, the CDR3 is TGTGCCAGCAGCTTGGACGGCAGGGAGAAGTACTTC. The rearrangement links TRBV5-5 to TRBJ2-7; D is tentatively TRBD1 or TRBD2 (5 bases each). V was clipped by 0 bases and J by 11 bases, with 12 bases between them. The CDR3 sequence is 12 residues long. Germline V gene lookup returns CDR1 SGHKS and CDR2 YYEKEE (reference sequence).

The V and J genes are TRBV6-2 or TRBV6-3 and TRBJ2-1; 12 positions agree with TRBD2. V was clipped by 10 bases and J by 6 bases; unmatched bases: 4. Germline V CDR1 and CDR2: MNHEY, SVGEGT. The CDR3 length is 13 residues. In nucleotides, the CDR3 is TGTGCCACTCGACTAGCGGGAGCCAATGAGCAGTTCTTC. The encoded protein is CATRLAGANEQFF.

CDR3 bases: TGTGCCAGCTCACCACGAGGACCCTTGTACCAAGAGACCCAGTACTTC. Its protein product is CASSPRGPLYQETQYF. V usage is TRBV18 and J usage is TRBJ2-5; D remains unclear. V shed 1 base and J shed 0 bases, with 12 bases lying between them. This CDR3 is built from 16 residues. In germline, CDR1 is KGHSH, CDR2 LQKENI.

This chain joins TRBV6-5 and TRBJ2-7; D may be TRBD1 or TRBD2 (5 bases each). Trimming cost V 5 bases and J 2 bases, with 13 bases left between them. CDR3 length: 14 amino acids. Germline loops: CDR1 MNHEY, CDR2 SVGAGI. CDR3 DNA sequence: TGTGCCAGCAGTAGCCCGGGACCAGCCTACGAGCAGTACTTC. Its translation is CASSSPGPAYEQYF.

This clonotype has more than one count but fewer than ten. This chain uses TRBV20-1 with TRBJ1-2; tentatively, D is TRBD1 (5 bases). CDR1 is DFQATT, CDR2 SNEGSKA, per germline (reference sequence). The CDR3 loop spans 16 amino acids. The ends were cut back, 0 bases at V and 4 bases at J, with 18 bases in the middle. The CDR3 loop reads CSARDPRRGDSYGYTF. As DNA, the CDR3 is TGCAGTGCTAGAGACCCAAGGAGGGGAGACAGCTATGGCTACACCTTC.

This clonotype was counted only a few times. CDR3 residues: CSAIGYRDSTRETQYF. The CDR3 coding sequence is TGCAGTGCTATAGGCTACCGGGACAGTACTCGGGAGACCCAGTACTTC. V gene TRBV20-1 combines with J gene TRBJ2-5, with 7 nucleotides matching TRBD1. Germline CDR1 and CDR2: DFQATT and SNEGSKA (reference sequence). J was trimmed by 5 bases and V by 4 bases; bases with no gene match: 16. The CDR3 totals 16 residues.

The chain uses TRBV20-1 and TRBJ1-1, with D hard to call. The CDR3 contains 13 residues. Trimming left V 3 bases short and J 5 bases short, with 13 bases between. Germline V CDR1 and CDR2: DFQATT, SNEGSKA (reference sequence). CDR3 nucleotide sequence: TGCAGTGCTAGTCACCCCTTTGGTACTGAAGCTTTCTTT. Encoded protein: CSASHPFGTEAFF.

The DNA of the CDR3 is TGTGCCAGCAGTTTATCGTTCGCAGGGGTCAGTCAGCCCCAGCATTTT. Translating gives CASSLSFAGVSQPQHF. The genes are TRBV27 and TRBJ1-5; possibly TRBD1 for D (6 bases). Germline V gene sequence: CDR1 MNHEY, CDR2 SMNVEV (reference sequence). V was clipped by 0 bases and J by 6 bases, with 15 bases between them. This CDR3 spans 16 amino acids.

In this sample, this clonotype turned up a few times. The rearrangement links TRBV13 to TRBJ2-5, with a weak D call TRBD1 (5 bases). The J call is in doubt because the DNA end fits TRBJ2-7 better. This CDR3 is built from 12 residues. CDR1 PRHDT and CDR2 FYEKMQ come from the germline V gene (reference sequence). The CDR3 sequence is CASRAGRREQYF. The CDR3 DNA reads TGTGCCAGCAGGGCAGGGCGCCGCGAGCAGTACTTC.